This T cell receptor (beta chain) is drawn from a study of tissue T cells after allogeneic stem cell transplantation. The ends lost 0 bases at V and 5 bases at J; junction bases unmatched: 1. The CDR3 contains 12 residues. The germline gives CDR1 GKSSPN, CDR2 SITVG. Note on this clone: Its antigen remains unidentified. Gene and germline names: mouse. From the germline J gene comes the end of the CDR3, since the read stops 1 residue before it.

TCRdb's copy holds only in-frame clones and misses some; the assay was immunoSEQ multiplex PCR. This table holds 40,000 to 50,000 clones, about three quarters found once. Whole-study findings and limits: Few T cell clones were shared across patients, but motif clusters showed tissue-specific shared signatures. TCR repertoires tracked anatomic similarity, regardless of disease or transplant status.

The sequence was obtained from a pool of C57BL/6 mice in good health. The chain carries TRBV31 and TRBJ2-7; 7 nucleotides line up with TRBD1. The material sequenced was sorted cells pooled from one or two spleens. The CDR3 reads CAWSLQGDEQYF. The CDR3 bases that were read are TGTGCCTGGAGTCTCCAGGGGGATGAACAGTAC.